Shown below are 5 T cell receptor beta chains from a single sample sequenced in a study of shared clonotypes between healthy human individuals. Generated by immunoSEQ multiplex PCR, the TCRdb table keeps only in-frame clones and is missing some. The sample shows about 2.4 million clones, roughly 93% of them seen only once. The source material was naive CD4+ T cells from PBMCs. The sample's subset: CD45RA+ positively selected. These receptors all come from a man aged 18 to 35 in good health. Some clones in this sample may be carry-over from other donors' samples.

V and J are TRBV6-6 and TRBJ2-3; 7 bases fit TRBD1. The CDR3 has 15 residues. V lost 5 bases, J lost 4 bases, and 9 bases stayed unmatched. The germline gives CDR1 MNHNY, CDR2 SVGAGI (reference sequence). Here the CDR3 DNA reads TGTGCCAGCAGTATTACGACAGGGCGGGCAGATACGCAGTATTTT. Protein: CASSITTGRADTQYF.

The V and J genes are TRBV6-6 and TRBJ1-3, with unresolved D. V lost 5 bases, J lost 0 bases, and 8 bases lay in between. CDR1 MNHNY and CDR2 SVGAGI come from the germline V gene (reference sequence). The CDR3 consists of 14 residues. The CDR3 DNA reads TGTGCCAGCAGTCCTGTGTCCTCTGGAAACACCATATATTTT. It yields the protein CASSPVSSGNTIYF.

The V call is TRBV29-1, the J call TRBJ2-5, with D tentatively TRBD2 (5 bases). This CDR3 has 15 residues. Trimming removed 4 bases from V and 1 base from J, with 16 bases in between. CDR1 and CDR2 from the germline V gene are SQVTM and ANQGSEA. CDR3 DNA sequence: TGCAGCGTTGTCCCTTTACTAGGTGGCCAAGAGACCCAGTACTTC. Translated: CSVVPLLGGQETQYF.

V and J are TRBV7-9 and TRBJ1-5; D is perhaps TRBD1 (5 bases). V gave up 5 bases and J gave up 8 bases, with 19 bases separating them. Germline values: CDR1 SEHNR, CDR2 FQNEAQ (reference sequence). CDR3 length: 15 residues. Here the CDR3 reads CASSPDTPFIKPQHF. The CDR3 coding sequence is TGTGCCAGCAGCCCGGACACCCCTTTCATTAAGCCCCAGCATTTT.

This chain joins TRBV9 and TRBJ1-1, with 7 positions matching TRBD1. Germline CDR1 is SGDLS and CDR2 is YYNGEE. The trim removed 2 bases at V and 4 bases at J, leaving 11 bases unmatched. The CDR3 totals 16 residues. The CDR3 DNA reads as TGTGCCAGCAGCGTCGGACAGGAGGGGCGGGCCACTGAAGCTTTCTTT. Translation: CASSVGQEGRATEAFF.